This T cell receptor (beta chain) was obtained from a study of T cell changes during pregnancy in multiple sclerosis. Here immunoSEQ multiplex PCR was the method, and the copy in TCRdb shows in-frame clones only, minus some. The sample gives 25,000 to 30,000 clones, approximately 92% of which show up once; around 0.71% is in the top ten. Germline values: CDR1 LNHNV, CDR2 YYDKDF (reference sequence). The CDR3 totals 15 residues. J was trimmed by 1 base and V by 5 bases; bases with no gene match: 7. The sequence derives from a female donor with multiple sclerosis, enrolled in a pregnancy study. The chain joins TRBV15 to TRBJ2-5, with 7 bases that match TRBD1. Source: CD4+ T cells from peripheral blood mononuclear cells, taken in the first trimester of pregnancy. The CDR3 region is CATSPWGTVQETQYF. DNA of the CDR3: TGTGCCACCAGCCCCTGGGGGACAGTCCAAGAGACCCAGTACTTC.